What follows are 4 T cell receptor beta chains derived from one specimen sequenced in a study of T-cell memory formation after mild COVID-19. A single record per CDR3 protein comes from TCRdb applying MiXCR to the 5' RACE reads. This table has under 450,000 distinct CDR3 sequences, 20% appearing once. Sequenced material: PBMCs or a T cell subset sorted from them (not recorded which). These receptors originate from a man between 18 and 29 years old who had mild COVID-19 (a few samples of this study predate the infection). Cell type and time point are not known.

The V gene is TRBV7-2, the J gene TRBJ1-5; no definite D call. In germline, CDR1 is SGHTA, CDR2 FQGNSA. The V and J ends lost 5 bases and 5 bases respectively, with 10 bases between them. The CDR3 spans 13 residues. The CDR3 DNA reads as TGTGCCAGCAGCGGGCTGATGGATCAGCCCCAGCATTTT. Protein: CASSGLMDQPQHF.

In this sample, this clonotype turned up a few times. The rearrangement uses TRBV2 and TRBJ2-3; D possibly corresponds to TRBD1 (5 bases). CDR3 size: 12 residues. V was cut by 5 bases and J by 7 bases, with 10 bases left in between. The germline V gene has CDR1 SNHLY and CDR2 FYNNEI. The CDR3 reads CASSLRTYTQYF. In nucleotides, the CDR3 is TGTGCCAGCAGTCTCCGGACATATACGCAGTATTTT.

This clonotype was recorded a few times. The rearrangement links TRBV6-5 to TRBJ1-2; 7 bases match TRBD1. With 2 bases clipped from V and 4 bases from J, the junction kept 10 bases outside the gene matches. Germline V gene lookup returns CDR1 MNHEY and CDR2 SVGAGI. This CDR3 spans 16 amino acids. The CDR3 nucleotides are TGTGCCAGCAGTTACACAGGGGCCGACCCCTCCTATGGCTACACCTTC. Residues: CASSYTGADPSYGYTF.

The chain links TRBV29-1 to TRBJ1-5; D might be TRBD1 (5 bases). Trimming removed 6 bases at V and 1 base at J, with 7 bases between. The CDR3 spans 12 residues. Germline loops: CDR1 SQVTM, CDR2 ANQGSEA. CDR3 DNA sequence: TGCAGCGTCCGGGACAGCAATCAGCCCCAGCATTTT. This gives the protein CSVRDSNQPQHF.